One sample yielded the 14 T cell receptor beta chains listed below, sequenced in a study of sequential checkpoint blockade in melanoma. The protocol was immunoSEQ multiplex PCR, while the TCRdb copy is restricted to in-frame clones and leaves out a portion. The sample includes about 9,000 clones, roughly three fifths seen only once; the top ten take 41%. Stated treatment: randomized to nivolumab then ipilimumab (arm A) or the reverse (arm B). Material: CD8+ T cells sorted from blood (inferred from file names), obtained from a patient given nivolumab and ipilimumab in sequence. The receptors derive from a human donor with melanoma.

The CDR3 region is CAISAIAGNTDTQYF. As DNA, the CDR3 is TGTGCCATCAGTGCCATAGCGGGGAACACAGATACGCAGTATTTT. The chain employs TRBV10-3 and TRBJ2-3, with 8 bases aligning to TRBD2. The CDR3 is 15 residues long. Trimming at V came to 4 bases and at J to 2 bases, leaving 5 bases not matched to a gene. CDR1 is ENHRY, CDR2 SYGVKD, per germline.

The chain carries TRBV28 and TRBJ2-3; 7 bases are shared with TRBD1. The V gene's germline CDR1 is MDHEN and CDR2 SYDVKM. The CDR3 runs 18 residues. Trimming at V came to 4 bases and at J to 8 bases, leaving 21 bases not matched to a gene. CDR3 DNA: TGTGCCAGCAGTTCCACTACGTCGAAACAGGGGCATGGTGGTACGCAGTATTTT. Encoded protein: CASSSTTSKQGHGGTQYF.

This clone was seen only a few times. This chain links TRBV4-2 with TRBJ2-3, with D unclear. V was trimmed by 3 bases and J by 6 bases, leaving 13 bases between them. CDR1 is LGHNA, CDR2 YNFKEQ, per germline. The CDR3 contains 14 residues. This CDR3 reads CASSQRRGSDTQYF. The CDR3 DNA sequence: TGTGCCAGCAGCCAGAGAAGAGGCTCTGATACGCAGTATTTT.

The rearrangement joins TRBV9 to TRBJ2-5; TRBD1 matches at 7 bases. The J call may not be correct, given that the DNA end is closer to TRBJ2-7. The CDR3 totals 15 residues. Germline-derived CDR1 and CDR2 are SGDLS and YYNGEE. The CDR3 DNA follows: TGTGCCAGCAGCGTAGGGGACAGCCGGGGCCACGAGCAGTACTTC. The encoded protein is CASSVGDSRGHEQYF.

The genes are TRBV5-1 and TRBJ2-2; D possibly corresponds to TRBD2 (5 bases). Between the trimmed V and J ends, which lost 0 bases and 4 bases, there was a span of 10 bases. In germline, CDR1 is SGHRS, CDR2 YFSETQ. This CDR3 is built from 15 residues. CDR3 DNA sequence: TGCGCCAGCAGCTTGGCCTCGGGGATCACCGGGGAGCTGTTTTTT. Protein product: CASSLASGITGELFF.

This chain connects TRBV2 to TRBJ2-7, with 9 bases identical to TRBD2. This CDR3 has 14 amino acids. The V and J ends lost 6 bases and 6 bases, in that order; junction bases with no gene match: 9. Per the germline V gene, CDR1 is SNHLY and CDR2 is FYNNEI. The CDR3 is CASRTGLAGIEQYF. The CDR3 DNA reads TGTGCCAGCAGGACGGGACTAGCAGGGATCGAGCAGTACTTC.

The genes are TRBV5-3 and TRBJ1-3, with TRBD1 identical over 9 bases. TRBV5-3 is marked as an open reading frame, function uncertain. With V trimmed by 8 bases and J by 2 bases, 5 bases remained unmatched. CDR3 length: 14 amino acids. CDR3 in amino acids: CASSDRGTGNTIYF. DNA of the CDR3: TGTGCCAGCTCCGACAGGGGGACTGGAAACACCATATATTTT.

This clone was recorded only once. The rearrangement links TRBV4-3 to TRBJ2-7, with D possibly being TRBD2 (5 bases). Germline-derived CDR1 and CDR2 are LGHNA and YSLEER. Trimming left V 0 bases short and J 7 bases short, with 13 bases between. CDR3 length equals 14 residues. CDR3 sequence reads: CASSQDRGWTEQYF. The CDR3 DNA sequence: TGCGCCAGCAGCCAAGATCGGGGTTGGACTGAGCAGTACTTC.

This chain joins TRBV4-3 and TRBJ2-5, with TRBD2 identical over 12 bases. V lost 2 bases to trimming and J lost 2 bases; unmatched junction nucleotides: 3. The CDR3 has 16 residues. Germline-derived CDR1 and CDR2 are LGHNA and YSLEER. CDR3 coding DNA: TGCGCCAGCAGCCAACTAGCGGGGGGGCTACAAGAGACCCAGTACTTC. It specifies CASSQLAGGLQETQYF.

This chain joins TRBV6-4 and TRBJ2-3, with 11 bases identical to TRBD2. The CDR3 is made up of 16 amino acids. Germline CDR1 and CDR2: MRHNA and SNTAGT. V dropped 0 bases and J dropped 4; count of bases not matched to a gene: 3. CDR3 amino acids: CASSDSASGGPDTQYF. Written as DNA, the CDR3 is TGTGCCAGCAGTGACTCGGCTAGCGGGGGGCCAGATACGCAGTATTTT.

The chain is built from TRBV5-8 and TRBJ1-1, with D unresolved. The V end lost 2 bases, the J end lost 4 bases, and 12 bases lay between the germline ends. CDR1 is SGHTS and CDR2 is YDEGEE in the germline V gene. This CDR3 comprises 14 residues. CDR3 region: CASSFPTGSTEAFF. The CDR3 nucleotides are TGTGCCAGCAGCTTTCCCACGGGGAGCACTGAAGCTTTCTTT.

V usage is TRBV4-2 and J usage is TRBJ2-7; D gene unclear. The germline V and J ends were trimmed by 0 bases and 4 bases, with 7 bases remaining between them. The CDR3 runs to 13 residues. The germline V gene encodes CDR1 LGHNA and CDR2 YNFKEQ. The CDR3: CASSQDNYYEQYF. CDR3 coding DNA: TGTGCCAGCAGCCAAGATAACTATTACGAGCAGTACTTC.

A few counts support this clone. The chain links TRBV18 to TRBJ2-3; D gene ambiguous. V lost 4 bases and J 3 bases, leaving 17 bases between the germline ends. This CDR3 contains 16 residues. Germline loops: CDR1 KGHSH, CDR2 LQKENI. CDR3 region: CASSHAPLAETDTQYF. CDR3 DNA: TGTGCCAGCTCACACGCCCCGCTGGCGGAGACAGATACGCAGTATTTT.

The chain couples TRBV7-9 to TRBJ2-5, with a tentative D call TRBD1 (6 bases). With 5 bases removed from V and 5 bases from J, the gap between germline ends came to 18 bases. The CDR3 extends over 15 amino acids. The germline V gene encodes CDR1 SEHNR and CDR2 FQNEAQ (reference sequence). The DNA of the CDR3 is TGTGCCAGCAGCCCGTGGACAGAGGGCACGGAGACCCAGTACTTC. Protein sequence: CASSPWTEGTETQYF.